One and the same sample provided the 29 T cell receptor beta chains below, sequenced in a study of blood T cell repertoires in COVID-19. Profiling relied on immunoSEQ multiplex PCR, and the TCRdb table lists in-frame clones only, not all of them. The table records about 270,000 clones, 89% of them present only once. Sequenced material: peripheral blood. Receptors originate from a middle-aged man with acute or convalescent COVID-19.

The CDR3: CASSETSYSPLHF. Written as DNA, the CDR3 is TGTGCCAGCAGTGAGACAAGTTATTCACCCCTCCACTTT. The chain carries TRBV6-6 and TRBJ1-6; no reliable D call. The CDR3 length is 13 residues. CDR1 is MNHNY and CDR2 is SVGAGI in the germline V gene (reference sequence). V was shortened by 5 bases and J by 8 bases, with 10 bases between the two germline ends.

This chain connects TRBV24-1 to TRBJ2-1, with TRBD1 identical over 7 bases. The CDR3 sequence is 16 residues long. With V trimmed by 4 bases and J by 5 bases, 10 bases remained unmatched. Germline CDR1 reads KGHDR; CDR2 reads SFDVKD. CDR3: CATSDPRQGLNNEQFF. As DNA, the CDR3 is TGTGCCACCAGTGACCCCAGACAGGGCCTCAACAATGAGCAGTTCTTC.

V usage is TRBV4-1 and J usage is TRBJ1-1, with 8 positions matching TRBD1. Germline CDR1 is MGHRA and CDR2 is YSYEKL. J gave up 5 bases and V 4 bases, and 9 bases lay outside the gene matches. There are 15 residues in the CDR3. CDR3 DNA sequence: TGCGCCAGCAGCCGAGTAAGGGACAGGAGGACTGAAGCTTTCTTT. As protein: CASSRVRDRRTEAFF.

This clone appeared a single time. V is TRBV11-2 and J is TRBJ2-3; D is unresolved. CDR3 size: 14 residues. Germline-derived CDR1 and CDR2 are SGHAT and FQNNGV. V lost 1 base, J lost 2 bases, and 7 bases lay in between. The CDR3 region is CASSLATFTDTQYF. The CDR3 DNA reads TGTGCCAGCAGCTTAGCAACTTTCACAGATACGCAGTATTTT.

V usage is TRBV7-6 and J usage is TRBJ2-2, with TRBD1 as a possible D gene (6 bases). This CDR3 region has 16 residues. The V end was cut by 5 bases, the J end by 2 bases, with 15 bases between. In germline, CDR1 is SGHVS, CDR2 FNYEAQ. Here the CDR3 reads CASSRRTATNTGELFF. CDR3 bases: TGTGCCAGCAGCCGACGGACAGCCACTAACACCGGGGAGCTGTTTTTT. Full variable domain (outside the CDR3, taken from reference TRBV7-6 and TRBJ2-2): GAGVSQSPRYKVTKRGQDVALRCDPISGHVSLYWYRQALGQGPEFLTYFNYEAQQDKSGLPNDRFSAERPEGSISTLTIQRTEQRDSAMYRCASSRRTATNTGELFFGEGSRLTVL.

This chain connects TRBV19 to TRBJ2-5; the match to TRBD2 covers 10 bases. Germline V lookup: CDR1 LNHDA, CDR2 SQIVND (reference sequence). The CDR3 covers 13 residues. The V segment lost 3 bases and the J segment 7 bases; nucleotides outside the gene matches: 2. CDR3 residues: CASSMGLAWTQYF. The CDR3 DNA sequence: TGTGCCAGTAGTATGGGACTAGCGTGGACCCAGTACTTC.

The chain has TRBV2 and TRBJ1-1, with D tentatively TRBD1 (5 bases). V was clipped by 7 bases and J by 4 bases, with 13 bases between them. The V gene's germline CDR1 is SNHLY and CDR2 FYNNEI. The CDR3 loop spans 13 amino acids. CDR3 nucleotides: TGTGCCAGCACCTCGACGGGGGGCACTGAAGCTTTCTTT. Encoded protein: CASTSTGGTEAFF.

The rearrangement uses TRBV29-1 and TRBJ1-1, with no clear D. Germline-derived CDR1 and CDR2 are SQVTM and ANQGSEA. The CDR3 spans 12 residues. V gave up 1 base and J gave up 7 bases, with 10 bases separating them. The CDR3 nucleotides are TGCAGCGTTGAAGGCAGCCGGGATGAAGCTTTCTTT. Encoded protein: CSVEGSRDEAFF.

A single count supports this clone. V gene TRBV20-1 combines with J gene TRBJ1-2; D gene uncertain. Trimming shortened V by 3 bases and J by 0 bases, and 8 bases separated the two germline ends. CDR1 is DFQATT, CDR2 SNEGSKA, per germline (reference sequence). The CDR3 extends over 13 amino acids. The CDR3 DNA follows: TGCAGTGCTAGTCGGGAGGCTAACTATGGCTACACCTTC. Translating it yields CSASREANYGYTF.

The chain has TRBV3-1 (or the pseudogene TRBV3-2) and TRBJ2-7; D ambiguous. Germline V gives CDR1 LGHDT, CDR2 YNNKEL (reference sequence). V was cut by 1 base and J by 2 bases, with 9 bases left in between. The CDR3 runs 14 residues. In DNA form, the CDR3 reads TGTGCCAGCAGCCAAGCCGCGGAGACCTACGAGCAGTACTTC. It encodes CASSQAAETYEQYF.

V gene TRBV2 combines with J gene TRBJ2-5, with 7 bases lining up with TRBD1. The CDR3 has 13 residues. The germline V gene encodes CDR1 SNHLY and CDR2 FYNNEI. V lost 5 bases, J lost 4 bases, and 4 bases stayed unmatched. CDR3 sequence: CASSRDSPETQYF. CDR3 in DNA: TGTGCCAGCAGTCGGGACAGCCCAGAGACCCAGTACTTC.

The chain is built from TRBV5-4 and TRBJ2-1, with 15 nucleotides matching TRBD2. Germline V gene data show CDR1 as SGHNT and CDR2 as YYREEE (reference sequence). There are 15 residues in the CDR3. The V and J ends lost 0 bases and 9 bases, in that order; junction bases with no gene match: 1. The CDR3 nucleotides read TGTGCCAGCAGCTTGGGGACTAGCGGGGGGGTTGAGCAGTTCTTC. This gives the protein CASSLGTSGGVEQFF.

The rearrangement joins TRBV10-3 to TRBJ2-1; D is ambiguous. The V and J ends lost 4 bases and 8 bases respectively, with 15 bases between them. The CDR3 contains 14 residues. Germline V lookup: CDR1 ENHRY, CDR2 SYGVKD. CDR3 region: CAISVVLPVDEQFF. The DNA for the CDR3 is TGTGCCATCAGTGTCGTTCTACCCGTAGATGAGCAGTTCTTC.

The rearrangement joins TRBV7-3 to TRBJ2-1; perhaps TRBD2 as D (7 bases). Germline V gene sequence: CDR1 SGHTA, CDR2 FQGTGA. V shed 4 bases and J shed 7 bases, with 26 bases lying between them. The CDR3 runs 18 residues. The CDR3 sequence is CASSSSRSGGPKDNEQFF. DNA for the CDR3: TGTGCCAGCAGCTCAAGCCGCTCGGGGGGCCCTAAAGATAATGAGCAGTTCTTC.

V and J are TRBV18 and TRBJ1-1; D ambiguous. With 2 bases removed from V and 1 base from J, the gap between germline ends came to 5 bases. This CDR3 is built from 13 residues. Germline V gene data show CDR1 as KGHSH and CDR2 as LQKENI. The CDR3 nucleotides are TGTGCCAGCTCACCAACTAGGAACACTGAAGCTTTCTTT. Encoded protein: CASSPTRNTEAFF.

The V gene is TRBV2, the J gene TRBJ2-5; the match to TRBD1 covers 8 bases. V lost 5 bases to trimming and J lost 5 bases; unmatched junction nucleotides: 7. CDR3 length: 14 amino acids. CDR1 SNHLY and CDR2 FYNNEI come from the germline V gene. The CDR3 reads CASSTGGWGETQYF. As DNA, the CDR3 is TGTGCCAGCAGTACAGGGGGTTGGGGGGAGACCCAGTACTTC.

V is TRBV6-4 and J is TRBJ1-5; 9 nucleotides match TRBD1. Germline V gene data show CDR1 as MRHNA and CDR2 as SNTAGT. The CDR3 runs to 15 residues. Trimming cost V 6 bases and J 0 bases; bases outside gene matches: 3. CDR3 residues: CASRRTGDSNQPQHF. The CDR3 bases are TGTGCCAGCAGGAGGACAGGGGATAGCAATCAGCCCCAGCATTTT.

This chain uses TRBV6-2 or TRBV6-3 with TRBJ2-7; 7 bases match TRBD1. Trimming took 4 bases from V and 4 from J; bases not matched to a gene: 7. The CDR3 consists of 14 residues. CDR1 MNHEY and CDR2 SVGEGT come from the germline V gene. CDR3 nucleotides: TGTGCCAGCAGTTTACCGGGACAGCTTTACGAGCAGTACTTC. Translation gives CASSLPGQLYEQYF.

The chain employs TRBV11-2 and TRBJ2-3; 10 nucleotides align to TRBD1. Germline trimming cut 3 bases from V and 8 bases from J; bases unmatched to any gene: 5. Germline assignment: CDR1 SGHAT and CDR2 FQNNGV. The CDR3 spans 14 residues. The CDR3 is CASSFDRGQGTQYF. The CDR3 DNA sequence: TGTGCCAGCAGCTTTGACAGGGGGCAGGGTACGCAGTATTTT.

The rearrangement joins TRBV18 to TRBJ1-5, with a possible D match to TRBD1 (6 bases). V shed 6 bases and J shed 4 bases, with 10 bases lying between them. Germline CDR1 reads KGHSH; CDR2 reads LQKENI. The CDR3 has 13 amino acids. The CDR3 protein is CASSLQGNQPQHF. Written as DNA, the CDR3 is TGTGCCAGCTCTCTCCAGGGGAATCAGCCCCAGCATTTT.

There are a few counts of this clone. V usage is TRBV30 and J usage is TRBJ2-7; D remains unclear. V gave up 8 bases and J gave up 7 bases, with 15 bases separating them. The CDR3 length is 11 residues. Germline V gene data show CDR1 as GTSNPN and CDR2 as SVGIG (reference sequence). The CDR3 spells CAGFRRGEQYF. Written as DNA, the CDR3 is TGTGCCGGCTTTAGAAGAGGAGAGCAGTACTTC.

The gene calls are TRBV5-1 and TRBJ2-7, with D maybe TRBD1 (5 bases). The V end lost 0 bases, the J end lost 2 bases, and 12 bases lay between the germline ends. Germline V CDR1 and CDR2: SGHRS, YFSETQ. The CDR3 has 15 amino acids. The CDR3 loop is CASSLGQGSTYEQYF. The CDR3 DNA sequence: TGCGCCAGCAGCTTGGGTCAGGGTAGCACCTACGAGCAGTACTTC.

The chain couples TRBV5-6 to TRBJ1-2; D is uncertain. The CDR3 extends over 13 amino acids. The V gene's germline CDR1 is SGHDT and CDR2 YYEEEE. The V end lost 4 bases, the J end lost 5 bases, and 12 bases lay between the germline ends. DNA for the CDR3: TGTGCCAGCAGCCCCGGTCGGAGTTATGGCTACACCTTC. Protein: CASSPGRSYGYTF.

This chain uses TRBV30 with TRBJ1-1; D not certain. CDR3 length equals 14 residues. Germline V gene sequence: CDR1 GTSNPN, CDR2 SVGIG (reference sequence). Trimming cost V 5 bases and J 1 base, with 14 bases left between them. Written as DNA, the CDR3 is TGTGCCTGGCGGTGGCCCGGGAGGAACACTGAAGCTTTCTTT. Translated, it gives CAWRWPGRNTEAFF.

The rearrangement uses TRBV4-1 and TRBJ1-5; D is ambiguous. In germline, CDR1 is MGHRA, CDR2 YSYEKL. The CDR3 is 15 residues long. Trimming cost V 0 bases and J 5 bases, with 11 bases left between them. The CDR3 loop is CASSQEGRGDQPQHF. The CDR3, as DNA: TGCGCCAGCAGCCAAGAAGGAAGAGGAGATCAGCCCCAGCATTTT.

The rearrangement uses TRBV29-1 and TRBJ1-1; TRBD1 is a possible D gene (6 bases). This CDR3 has 12 amino acids. The V end was cut by 4 bases, the J end by 2 bases, with 8 bases between. Germline V gene lookup returns CDR1 SQVTM and CDR2 ANQGSEA. This CDR3 reads CSVGQVNTEAFF. The CDR3 DNA is TGCAGCGTTGGACAGGTCAACACTGAAGCTTTCTTT.

The J gene is TRBJ1-3, the V gene TRBV10-3, with TRBD1 matching 8 bases. The CDR3 totals 14 residues. The ends lost 3 bases at V and 3 bases at J; junction bases unmatched: 1. CDR1 is ENHRY, CDR2 SYGVKD, per germline. The CDR3 sequence is CAISEQGDGNTIYF. As DNA, the CDR3 is TGTGCCATCAGTGAACAGGGGGATGGAAACACCATATATTTT.

The chain uses TRBV27 and TRBJ1-2; 9 bases map to TRBD1. The CDR3 is 14 residues long. CDR1 is MNHEY and CDR2 is SMNVEV in the germline V gene (reference sequence). V gave up 6 bases and J gave up 8 bases; unmatched junction bases: 10. CDR3 bases: TGTGCCAGCAGCAACTACAGGGGGCAGTTCGGCTACACCTTC. It specifies CASSNYRGQFGYTF.

This clone was seen just once. This sequence joins TRBV7-9 and TRBJ2-6, with no clear D. Trimming removed 5 bases at V and 0 bases at J, with 8 bases between. Germline V lookup: CDR1 SEHNR, CDR2 FQNEAQ (reference sequence). CDR3 length equals 15 residues. CDR3 in amino acids: CASSNTDSGANVLTF. In DNA form, the CDR3 reads TGTGCCAGCAGCAATACAGACTCTGGGGCCAACGTCCTGACTTTC.